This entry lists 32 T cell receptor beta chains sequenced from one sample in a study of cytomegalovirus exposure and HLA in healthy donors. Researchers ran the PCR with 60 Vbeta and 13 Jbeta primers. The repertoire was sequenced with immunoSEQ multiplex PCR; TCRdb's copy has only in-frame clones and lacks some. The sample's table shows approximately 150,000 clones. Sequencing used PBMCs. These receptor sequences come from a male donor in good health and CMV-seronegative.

For the CDR3, the DNA is TGTGCCAGCAGCTTAGTCCCCCCAACCGTTGGGGGGAGTTACGAGCAGTACTTC. Translated: CASSLVPPTVGGSYEQYF. The chain uses TRBV7-6 and TRBJ2-7; D is perhaps TRBD2 (6 bases). V shed 1 base and J shed 4 bases, with 23 bases lying between them. The CDR3 loop spans 18 amino acids. The V gene's germline CDR1 is SGHVS and CDR2 FNYEAQ.

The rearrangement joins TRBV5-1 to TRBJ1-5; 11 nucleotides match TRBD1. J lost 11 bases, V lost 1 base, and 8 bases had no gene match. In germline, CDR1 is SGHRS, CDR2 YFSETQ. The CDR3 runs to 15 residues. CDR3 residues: CASSLFGDRGESQHF. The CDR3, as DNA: TGCGCCAGCAGCTTGTTCGGGGACAGGGGGGAGTCCCAGCATTTT.

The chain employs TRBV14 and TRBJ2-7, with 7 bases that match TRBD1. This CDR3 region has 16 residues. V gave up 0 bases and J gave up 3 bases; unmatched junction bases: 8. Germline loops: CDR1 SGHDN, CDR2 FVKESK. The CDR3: CASSQELQGIFYEQYF. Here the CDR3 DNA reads TGTGCCAGCAGCCAAGAACTACAGGGGATTTTCTACGAGCAGTACTTC. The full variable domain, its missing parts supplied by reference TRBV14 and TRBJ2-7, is EAGVTQFPSHSVIEKGQTVTLRCDPISGHDNLYWYRRVMGKEIKFLLHFVKESKQDESGMPNNRFLAERTGGTYSTLKVQPAELEDSGVYFCASSQELQGIFYEQYFGPGTRLTVT.

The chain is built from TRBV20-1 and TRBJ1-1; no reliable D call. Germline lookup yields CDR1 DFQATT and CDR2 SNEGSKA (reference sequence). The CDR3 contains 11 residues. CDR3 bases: TGCGCAATGGGAGAGAACACTGAAGCTTTCTTT. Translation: CAMGENTEAFF.

As DNA, the CDR3 is TGTGCCAGCAGCTCGCGTGGGGGCTCGGGGGGAACCAATGAGCAGTTCTTC. Amino acid sequence: CASSSRGGSGGTNEQFF. The chain employs TRBV11-3 and TRBJ2-1; maybe TRBD2 (7 bases). The V gene's germline CDR1 is SGHNT and CDR2 YENEEA. The germline V and J ends were trimmed by 4 bases and 6 bases, with 22 bases remaining between them. The length of the CDR3 is 17 residues. Together with reference TRBV11-3 and TRBJ2-1, the CDR3 gives the full variable domain: EAGVVQSPRYKIIEKKQPVAFWCNPISGHNTLYWYLQNLGQGPELLIRYENEEAVDDSQLPKDRFSAERLKGVDSTLKIQPAELGDSAVYLCASSSRGGSGGTNEQFFGPGTRLTVL.

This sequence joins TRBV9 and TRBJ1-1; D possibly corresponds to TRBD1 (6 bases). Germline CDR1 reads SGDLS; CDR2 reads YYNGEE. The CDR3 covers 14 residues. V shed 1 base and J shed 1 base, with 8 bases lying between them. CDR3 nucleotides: TGTGCCAGCAGCGTACGGGGGGCGAACACTGAAGCTTTCTTT. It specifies CASSVRGANTEAFF. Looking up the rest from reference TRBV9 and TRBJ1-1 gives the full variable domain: DSGVTQTPKHLITATGQRVTLRCSPRSGDLSVYWYQQSLDQGLQFLIQYYNGEERAKGNILERFSAQQFPDLHSELNLSSLELGDSALYFCASSVRGANTEAFFGQGTRLTVV.

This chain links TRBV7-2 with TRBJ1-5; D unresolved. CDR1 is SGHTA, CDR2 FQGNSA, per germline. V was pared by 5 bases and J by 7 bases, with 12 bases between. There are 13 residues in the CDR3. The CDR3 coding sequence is TGTGCCAGCAGCACCTTAAGAGGCCAGCCCCAGCATTTT. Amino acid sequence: CASSTLRGQPQHF. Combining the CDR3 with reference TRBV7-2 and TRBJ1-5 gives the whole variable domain GAGVSQSPSNKVTEKGKDVELRCDPISGHTALYWYRQSLGQGLEFLIYFQGNSAPDKSGLPSDRFSAERTGGSVSTLTIQRTQQEDSAVYLCASSTLRGQPQHFGDGTRLSIL.

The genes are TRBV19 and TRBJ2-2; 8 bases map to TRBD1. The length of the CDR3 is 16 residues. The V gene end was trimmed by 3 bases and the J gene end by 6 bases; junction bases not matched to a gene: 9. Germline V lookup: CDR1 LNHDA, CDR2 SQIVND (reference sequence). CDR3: CASSITAGGWAGELFF. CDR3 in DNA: TGTGCCAGTAGTATTACCGCAGGGGGCTGGGCCGGGGAGCTGTTTTTT.

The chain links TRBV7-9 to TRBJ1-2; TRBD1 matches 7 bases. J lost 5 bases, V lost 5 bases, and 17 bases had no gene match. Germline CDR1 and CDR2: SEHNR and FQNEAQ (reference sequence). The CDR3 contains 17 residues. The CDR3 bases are TGTGCCAGCAGCCCACCCCGGGACAGAACAAGGGGGTATGGCTACACCTTC. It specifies CASSPPRDRTRGYGYTF. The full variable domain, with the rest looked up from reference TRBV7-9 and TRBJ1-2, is DTGVSQNPRHKITKRGQNVTFRCDPISEHNRLYWYRQTLGQGPEFLTYFQNEAQLEKSRLLSDRFSAERPKGSFSTLEIQRTEQGDSAMYLCASSPPRDRTRGYGYTFGSGTRLTVV.

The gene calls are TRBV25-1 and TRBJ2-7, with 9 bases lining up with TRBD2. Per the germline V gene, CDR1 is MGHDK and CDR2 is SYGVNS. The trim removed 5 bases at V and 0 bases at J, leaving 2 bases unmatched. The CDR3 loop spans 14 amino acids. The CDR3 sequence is CASSSTSGSYEQYF. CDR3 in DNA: TGTGCCAGCAGTTCGACTAGCGGCTCCTACGAGCAGTACTTC.

CDR3 loop: CASRLTGKEGYTF. The CDR3 DNA follows: TGTGCCAGTAGACTCACAGGGAAGGAAGGCTACACCTTC. The chain recombines TRBV19 with TRBJ1-2, with D possibly being TRBD1 (6 bases). Deletions cut 6 bases from V and 8 bases from J, with 16 bases between. Germline CDR1 reads LNHDA; CDR2 reads SQIVND (reference sequence). The CDR3 is 13 residues long.

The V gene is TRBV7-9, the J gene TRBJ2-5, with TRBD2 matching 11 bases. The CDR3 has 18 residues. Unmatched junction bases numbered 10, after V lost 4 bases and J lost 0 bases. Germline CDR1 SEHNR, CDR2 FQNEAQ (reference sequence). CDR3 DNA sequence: TGTGCCAGCAGCTCAAGAGGGACTAGCGGACTGTACCAAGAGACCCAGTACTTC. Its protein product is CASSSRGTSGLYQETQYF.

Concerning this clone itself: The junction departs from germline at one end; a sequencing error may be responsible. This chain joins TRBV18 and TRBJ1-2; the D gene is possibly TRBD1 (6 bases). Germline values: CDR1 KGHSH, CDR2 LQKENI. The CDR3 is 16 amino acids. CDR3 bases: TGTGCCAGCGCACCACAAGGGGGTGACCCTCTCTATGGCTACACCTTC. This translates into CASAPQGGDPLYGYTF.

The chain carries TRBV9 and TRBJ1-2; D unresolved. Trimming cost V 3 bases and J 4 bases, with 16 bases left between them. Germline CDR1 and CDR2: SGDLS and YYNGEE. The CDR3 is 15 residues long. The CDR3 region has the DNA TGTGCCAGCAGCGCGTCAACCGGGATACGCTATGGCTACACCTTC. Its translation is CASSASTGIRYGYTF.

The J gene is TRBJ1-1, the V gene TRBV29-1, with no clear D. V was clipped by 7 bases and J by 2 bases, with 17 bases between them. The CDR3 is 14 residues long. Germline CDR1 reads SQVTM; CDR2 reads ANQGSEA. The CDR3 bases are TGCAGCGCCCGTGTGGGCGGGGTAAACACTGAAGCTTTCTTT. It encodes CSARVGGVNTEAFF.

CDR3 protein: CASSILSQGTRAEAFF. For the CDR3, the DNA is TGTGCCAGTAGTATCCTCTCACAGGGGACGAGGGCTGAAGCTTTCTTT. This chain links TRBV19 with TRBJ1-1; 7 bases align to TRBD1. This CDR3 spans 16 amino acids. In germline, CDR1 is LNHDA, CDR2 SQIVND (reference sequence). After removal of 3 bases from V and 6 bases from J, the junction contained 13 bases not matched to a gene.

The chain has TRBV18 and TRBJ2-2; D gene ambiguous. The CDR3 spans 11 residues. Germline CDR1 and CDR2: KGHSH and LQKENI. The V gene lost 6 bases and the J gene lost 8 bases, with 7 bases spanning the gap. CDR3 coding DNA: TGTGCCAGCTCCCTAGTGGGGGAGCTGTTTTTT. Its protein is CASSLVGELFF.

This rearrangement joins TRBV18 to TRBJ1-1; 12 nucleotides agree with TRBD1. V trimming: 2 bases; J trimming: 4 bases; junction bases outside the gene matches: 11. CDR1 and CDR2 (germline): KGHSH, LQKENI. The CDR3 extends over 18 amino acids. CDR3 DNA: TGTGCCAGCTCACCAAAACGGGGGACAGGGGGCTGGGGCACTGAAGCTTTCTTT. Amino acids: CASSPKRGTGGWGTEAFF.

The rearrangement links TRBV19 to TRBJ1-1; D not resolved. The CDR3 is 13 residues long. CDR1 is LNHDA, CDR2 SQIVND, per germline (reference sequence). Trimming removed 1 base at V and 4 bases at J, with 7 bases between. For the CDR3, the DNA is TGTGCCAGTAGTATAGTTTACGGCACTGAAGCTTTCTTT. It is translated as CASSIVYGTEAFF.

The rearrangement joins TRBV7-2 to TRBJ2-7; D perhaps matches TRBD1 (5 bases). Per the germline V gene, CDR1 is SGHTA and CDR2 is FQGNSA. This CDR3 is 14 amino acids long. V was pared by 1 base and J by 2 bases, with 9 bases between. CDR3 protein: CASSLVQGPYEQYF. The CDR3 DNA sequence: TGTGCCAGCAGCTTAGTTCAGGGCCCCTACGAGCAGTACTTC.

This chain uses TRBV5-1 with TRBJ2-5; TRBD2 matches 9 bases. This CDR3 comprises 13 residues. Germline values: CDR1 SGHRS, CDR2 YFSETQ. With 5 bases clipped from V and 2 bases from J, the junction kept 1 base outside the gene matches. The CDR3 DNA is TGCGCCAGCAGGCTAGCGGGACAAGAGACCCAGTACTTC. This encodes CASRLAGQETQYF.

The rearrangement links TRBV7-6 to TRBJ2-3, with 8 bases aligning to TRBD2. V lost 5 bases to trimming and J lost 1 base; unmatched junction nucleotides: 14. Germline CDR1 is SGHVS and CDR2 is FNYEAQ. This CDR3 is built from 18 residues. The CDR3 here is CASSRDGGGGLGTDTQYF. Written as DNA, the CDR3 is TGTGCCAGCAGCCGCGACGGGGGCGGGGGGCTGGGCACAGATACGCAGTATTTT.

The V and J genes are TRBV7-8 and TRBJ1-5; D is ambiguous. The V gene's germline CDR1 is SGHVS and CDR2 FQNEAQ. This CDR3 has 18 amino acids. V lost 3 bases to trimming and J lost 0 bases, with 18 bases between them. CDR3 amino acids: CASSFVSLRDISNQPQHF. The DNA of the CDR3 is TGTGCCAGCAGCTTTGTGTCATTACGGGATATTAGCAATCAGCCCCAGCATTTT. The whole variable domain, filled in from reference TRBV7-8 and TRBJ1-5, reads GAGVSQSPRYKVAKRGQDVALRCDPISGHVSLFWYQQALGQGPEFLTYFQNEAQLDKSGLPSDRFFAERPEGSVSTLKIQRTQQEDSAVYLCASSFVSLRDISNQPQHFGDGTRLSIL.

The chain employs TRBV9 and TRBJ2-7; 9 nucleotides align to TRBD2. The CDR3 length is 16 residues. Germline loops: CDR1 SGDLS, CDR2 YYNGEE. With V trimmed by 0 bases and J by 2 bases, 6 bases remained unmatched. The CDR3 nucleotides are TGTGCCAGCAGCGTAGGGGTCATAGCGGGGGCCTACGAGCAGTACTTC. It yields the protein CASSVGVIAGAYEQYF.

This chain's CDR3 is CASSVTGYGSYNEQFF. In DNA, the CDR3 is TGTGCCAGCAGCGTAACAGGGTATGGCTCCTACAATGAGCAGTTCTTC. V gene TRBV9 combines with J gene TRBJ2-1, with D maybe TRBD1 (6 bases). There are 16 residues in the CDR3. Trimming stripped 1 base from V and 0 bases from J, with 11 bases between. From germline, CDR1 is SGDLS and CDR2 YYNGEE.

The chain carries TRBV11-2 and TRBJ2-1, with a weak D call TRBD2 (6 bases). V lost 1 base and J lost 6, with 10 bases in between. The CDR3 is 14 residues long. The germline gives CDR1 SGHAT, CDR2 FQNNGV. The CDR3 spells CASSLAGVANEQFF. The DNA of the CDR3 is TGTGCCAGCAGCTTAGCGGGAGTAGCCAATGAGCAGTTCTTC.

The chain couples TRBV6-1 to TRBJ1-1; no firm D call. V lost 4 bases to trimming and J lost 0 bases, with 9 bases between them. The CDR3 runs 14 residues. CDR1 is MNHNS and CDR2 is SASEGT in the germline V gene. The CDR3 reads CASSVEGLNTEAFF. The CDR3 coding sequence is TGTGCCAGCAGTGTGGAGGGCTTGAACACTGAAGCTTTCTTT.

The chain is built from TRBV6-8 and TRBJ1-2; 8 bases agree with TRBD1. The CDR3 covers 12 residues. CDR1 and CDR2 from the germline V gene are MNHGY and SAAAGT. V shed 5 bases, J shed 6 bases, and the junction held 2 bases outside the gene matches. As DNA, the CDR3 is TGTGCCAGCAGTCCGACAGGGGATGGCTACACCTTC. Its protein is CASSPTGDGYTF.

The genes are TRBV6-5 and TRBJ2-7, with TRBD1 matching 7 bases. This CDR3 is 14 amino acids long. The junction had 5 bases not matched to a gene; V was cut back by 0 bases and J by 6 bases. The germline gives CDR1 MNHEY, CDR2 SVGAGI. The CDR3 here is CASSYSDAGGEQYF. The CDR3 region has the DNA TGTGCCAGCAGTTACTCAGATGCAGGGGGCGAGCAGTACTTC.

As DNA, the CDR3 is TGTGCCAGCAGCCTCACGGGGGGCGGGAATCAGCCCCAGCATTTT. Amino acids: CASSLTGGGNQPQHF. The chain couples TRBV6-5 to TRBJ1-5; tentatively, D is TRBD1 (6 bases). CDR1 and CDR2 (germline): MNHEY, SVGAGI. The ends were cut back, 6 bases at V and 4 bases at J, with 16 bases in the middle. The CDR3 is 15 residues long.

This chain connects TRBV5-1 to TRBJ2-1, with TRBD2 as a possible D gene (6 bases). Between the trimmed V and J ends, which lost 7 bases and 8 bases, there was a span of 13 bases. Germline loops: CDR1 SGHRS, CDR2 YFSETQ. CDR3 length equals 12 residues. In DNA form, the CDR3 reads TGCGCCAGCTGGGGGGTTTGGCATGAGCAGTTCTTC. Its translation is CASWGVWHEQFF.

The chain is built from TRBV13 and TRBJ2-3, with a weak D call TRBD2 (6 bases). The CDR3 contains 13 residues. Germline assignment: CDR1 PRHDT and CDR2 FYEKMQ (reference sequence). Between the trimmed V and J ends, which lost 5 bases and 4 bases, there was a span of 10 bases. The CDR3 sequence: CASSPGTPDTQYF. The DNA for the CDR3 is TGTGCCAGCAGCCCCGGGACTCCAGATACGCAGTATTTT.